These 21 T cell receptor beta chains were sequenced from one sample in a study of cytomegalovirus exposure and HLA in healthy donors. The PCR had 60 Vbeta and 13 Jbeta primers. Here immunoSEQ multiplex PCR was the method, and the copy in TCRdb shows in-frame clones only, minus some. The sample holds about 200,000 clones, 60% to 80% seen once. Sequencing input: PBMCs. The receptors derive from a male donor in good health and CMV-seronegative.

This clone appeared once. CDR3 DNA: TGTGCCAGCAGCTTAGTGACGGGACAGGGGGCGCCGGCTTTCTTT. It is translated as CASSLVTGQGAPAFF. This chain joins TRBV7-9 and TRBJ1-1; 12 nucleotides align to TRBD1. Germline V gene data show CDR1 as SEHNR and CDR2 as FQNEAQ (reference sequence). There are 15 residues in the CDR3. After removal of 1 base from V and 11 bases from J, the junction contained 8 bases not matched to a gene.

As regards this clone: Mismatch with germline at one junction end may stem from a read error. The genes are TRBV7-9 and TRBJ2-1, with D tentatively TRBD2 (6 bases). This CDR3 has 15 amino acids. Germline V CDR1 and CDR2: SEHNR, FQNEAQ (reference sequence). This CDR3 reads CSSSLALGGDNEQFF. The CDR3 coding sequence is TGTTCCAGCAGCTTAGCGCTCGGCGGGGACAATGAGCAGTTCTTC.

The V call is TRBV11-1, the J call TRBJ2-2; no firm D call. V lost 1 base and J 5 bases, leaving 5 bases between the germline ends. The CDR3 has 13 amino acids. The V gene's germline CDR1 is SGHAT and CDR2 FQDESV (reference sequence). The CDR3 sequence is CASSLVVTGELFF. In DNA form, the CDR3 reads TGTGCCAGCAGCTTAGTTGTAACCGGGGAGCTGTTTTTT.

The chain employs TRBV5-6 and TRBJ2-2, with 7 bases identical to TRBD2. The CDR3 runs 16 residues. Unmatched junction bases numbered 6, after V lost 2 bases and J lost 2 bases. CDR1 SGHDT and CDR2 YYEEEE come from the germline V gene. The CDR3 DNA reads TGTGCCAGCAGCTTACCTCTAGCGGATAACACCGGGGAGCTGTTTTTT. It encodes CASSLPLADNTGELFF. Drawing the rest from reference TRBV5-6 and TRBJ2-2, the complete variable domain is DAGVTQSPTHLIKTRGQQVTLRCSPKSGHDTVSWYQQALGQGPQFIFQYYEEEERQRGNFPDRFSGHQFPNYSSELNVNALLLGDSALYLCASSLPLADNTGELFFGEGSRLTVL.

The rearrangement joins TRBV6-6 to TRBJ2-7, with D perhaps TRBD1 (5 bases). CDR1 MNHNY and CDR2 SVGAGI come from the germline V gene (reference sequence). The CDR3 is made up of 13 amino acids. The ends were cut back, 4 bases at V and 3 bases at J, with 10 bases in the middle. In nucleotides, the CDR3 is TGTGCCAGCAGTTCAGGGAACCGCTACGAGCAGTACTTC. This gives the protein CASSSGNRYEQYF.

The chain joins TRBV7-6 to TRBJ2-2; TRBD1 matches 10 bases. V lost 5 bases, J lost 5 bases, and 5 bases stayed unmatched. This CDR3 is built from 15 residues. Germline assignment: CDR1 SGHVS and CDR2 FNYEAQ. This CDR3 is CASSPRTGGTGELFF. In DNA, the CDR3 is TGTGCCAGCAGCCCGCGGACAGGGGGAACCGGGGAGCTGTTTTTT.

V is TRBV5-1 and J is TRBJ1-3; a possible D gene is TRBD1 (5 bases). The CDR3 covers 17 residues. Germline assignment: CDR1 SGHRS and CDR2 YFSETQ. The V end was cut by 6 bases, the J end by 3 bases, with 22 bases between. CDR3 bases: TGCGCCAGCATAAATACTTTTTGGGGGGTAGGTGGAAACACCATATATTTT. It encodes CASINTFWGVGGNTIYF.

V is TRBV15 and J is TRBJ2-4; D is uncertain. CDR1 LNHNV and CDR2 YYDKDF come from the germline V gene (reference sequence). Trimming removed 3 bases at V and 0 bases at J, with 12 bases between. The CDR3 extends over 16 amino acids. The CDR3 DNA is TGTGCCACCAGCAGTGATTTCCTATTAGCCAAAAACATTCAGTACTTC. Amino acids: CATSSDFLLAKNIQYF.

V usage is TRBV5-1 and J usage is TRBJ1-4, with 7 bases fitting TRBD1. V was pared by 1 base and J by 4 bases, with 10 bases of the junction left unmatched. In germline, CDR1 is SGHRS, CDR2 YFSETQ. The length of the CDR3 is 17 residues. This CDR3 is CASSLKPPGGYNEKLFF. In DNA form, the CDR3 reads TGCGCCAGCAGCTTGAAACCCCCAGGGGGGTATAATGAAAAACTGTTTTTT. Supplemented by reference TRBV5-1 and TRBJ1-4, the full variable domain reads KAGVTQTPRYLIKTRGQQVTLSCSPISGHRSVSWYQQTPGQGLQFLFEYFSETQRNKGNFPGRFSGRQFSNSRSEMNVSTLELGDSALYLCASSLKPPGGYNEKLFFGSGTQLSVL.

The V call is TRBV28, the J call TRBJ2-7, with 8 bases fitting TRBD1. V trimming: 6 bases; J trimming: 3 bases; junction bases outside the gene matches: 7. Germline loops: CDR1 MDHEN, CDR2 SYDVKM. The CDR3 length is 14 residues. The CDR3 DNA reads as TGTGCCAGCAGAAAGTTTGGACAGGGCTACGAGCAGTACTTC. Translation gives CASRKFGQGYEQYF.

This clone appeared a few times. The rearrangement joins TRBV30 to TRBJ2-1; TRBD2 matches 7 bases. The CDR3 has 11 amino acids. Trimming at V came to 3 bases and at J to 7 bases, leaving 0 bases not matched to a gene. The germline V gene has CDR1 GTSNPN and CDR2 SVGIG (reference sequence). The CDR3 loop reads CAWSGGNEQFF. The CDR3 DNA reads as TGTGCCTGGAGCGGGGGGAATGAGCAGTTCTTC.

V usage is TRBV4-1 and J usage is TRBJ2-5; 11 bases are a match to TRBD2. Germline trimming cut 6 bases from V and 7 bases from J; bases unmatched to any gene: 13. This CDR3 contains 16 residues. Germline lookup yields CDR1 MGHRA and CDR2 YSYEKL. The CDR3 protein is CASRAEPGLADGTQYF. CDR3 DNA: TGCGCCAGCAGAGCGGAACCGGGACTAGCGGACGGGACCCAGTACTTC.

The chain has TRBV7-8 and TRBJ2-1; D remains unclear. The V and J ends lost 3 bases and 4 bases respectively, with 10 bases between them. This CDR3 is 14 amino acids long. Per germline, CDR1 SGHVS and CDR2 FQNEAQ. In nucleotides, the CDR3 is TGTGCCAGCAGCTTTCGCTTGAGGTACAATGAGCAGTTCTTC. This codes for CASSFRLRYNEQFF.

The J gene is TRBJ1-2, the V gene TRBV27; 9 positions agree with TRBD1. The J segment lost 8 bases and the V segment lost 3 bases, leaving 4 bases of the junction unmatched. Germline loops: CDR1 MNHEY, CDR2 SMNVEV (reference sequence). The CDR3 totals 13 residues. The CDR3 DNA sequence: TGTGCCAGCAGTTTTAGGACAGGGGTGGGCTACACCTTC. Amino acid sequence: CASSFRTGVGYTF.

The chain's CDR3 is CASSLLSAGGPDNEQFF. The CDR3 bases are TGTGCCAGCAGCTTATTATCAGCGGGAGGGCCGGACAATGAGCAGTTCTTC. V is TRBV5-6 and J is TRBJ2-1, with 10 bases that match TRBD2. The J segment lost 5 bases and the V segment lost 2 bases, leaving 10 bases of the junction unmatched. The CDR3 spans 17 residues. CDR1 is SGHDT and CDR2 is YYEEEE in the germline V gene.

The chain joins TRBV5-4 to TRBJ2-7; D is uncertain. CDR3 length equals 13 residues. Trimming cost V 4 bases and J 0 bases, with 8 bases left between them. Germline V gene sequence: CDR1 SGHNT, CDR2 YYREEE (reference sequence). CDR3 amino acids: CASSASVSYEQYF. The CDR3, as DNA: TGTGCCAGCAGCGCCTCAGTCTCCTACGAGCAGTACTTC.

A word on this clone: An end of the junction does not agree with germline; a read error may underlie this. The CDR3: CASTLTTSSYEQYF. The DNA of the CDR3 is TGTGCCAGCACTTTAACGACTAGCTCCTACGAGCAGTACTTC. The chain recombines TRBV28 with TRBJ2-7; possibly TRBD2 for D (6 bases). CDR3 size: 14 residues. CDR1 and CDR2 (germline): MDHEN, SYDVKM.

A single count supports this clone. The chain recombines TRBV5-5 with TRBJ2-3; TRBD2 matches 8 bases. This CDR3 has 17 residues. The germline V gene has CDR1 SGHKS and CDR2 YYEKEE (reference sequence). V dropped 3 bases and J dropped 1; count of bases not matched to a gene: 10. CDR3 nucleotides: TGTGCCAGCAGCTCAGTACGAAGCGGGAGCGGCACAGATACGCAGTATTTT. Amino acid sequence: CASSSVRSGSGTDTQYF.

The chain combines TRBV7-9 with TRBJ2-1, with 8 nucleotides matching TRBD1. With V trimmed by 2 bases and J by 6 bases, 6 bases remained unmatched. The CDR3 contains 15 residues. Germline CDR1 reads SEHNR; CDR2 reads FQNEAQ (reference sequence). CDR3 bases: TGTGCCAGCAGCTTAAGGGACAGGCATATCAATGAGCAGTTCTTC. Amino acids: CASSLRDRHINEQFF.

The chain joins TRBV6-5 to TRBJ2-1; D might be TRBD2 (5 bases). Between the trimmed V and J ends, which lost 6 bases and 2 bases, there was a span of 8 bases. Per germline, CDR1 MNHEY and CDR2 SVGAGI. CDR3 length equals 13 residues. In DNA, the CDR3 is TGTGCCAGCAGCTGGGGAGCCTACAATGAGCAGTTCTTC. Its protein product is CASSWGAYNEQFF.

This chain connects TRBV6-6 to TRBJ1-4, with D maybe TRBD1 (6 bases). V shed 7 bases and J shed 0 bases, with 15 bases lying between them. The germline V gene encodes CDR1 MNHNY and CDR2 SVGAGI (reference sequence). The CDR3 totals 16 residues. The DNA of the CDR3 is TGTGCCAGCATGGCGGGGGCTAGTGCAACTAATGAAAAACTGTTTTTT. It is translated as CASMAGASATNEKLFF.